Detailed here is one T cell receptor (beta chain). Its antigen is undetermined. The V end was cut by 6 bases, the J end by 0 bases, with 6 bases between. The CDR3 loop spans 13 amino acids. CDR1 and CDR2 from the germline V gene are MNHEY and SVGAGI. The data belong to a study of T-cell memory formation after mild COVID-19. Study-wide background: There were largely donor-specific TCR clusters. Notes on the study in general: Day 15 to 85 contracting clones showed balanced CD4/CD8; later expanders leaned CD4+. Within pre-infection memory, some responding clones were found, suggesting cross-reactive memory joined.

The TCR alpha and TCR beta cDNA libraries, bearing sample barcodes and UMIs, were generated by 5'RACE using constant-segment primers. TCRdb re-called the 5' RACE reads with MiXCR, one entry per CDR3 protein. This sample has hundreds of thousands of distinct CDR3 sequences; roughly a quarter occur once, and the top ten carry 8.8%. This chain uses TRBV6-5 with TRBJ2-4; D gene uncertain. The receptor's source is an adult woman who had mild COVID-19 (a few samples of this study predate the infection). Cell type and time point are not known. The sequenced material came from PBMCs or a T cell subset sorted from them (not recorded which). The CDR3 DNA follows: TGTGCCAGCAGCCCGGGAGCCAAAAACATTCAGTACTTC. It translates to CASSPGAKNIQYF.